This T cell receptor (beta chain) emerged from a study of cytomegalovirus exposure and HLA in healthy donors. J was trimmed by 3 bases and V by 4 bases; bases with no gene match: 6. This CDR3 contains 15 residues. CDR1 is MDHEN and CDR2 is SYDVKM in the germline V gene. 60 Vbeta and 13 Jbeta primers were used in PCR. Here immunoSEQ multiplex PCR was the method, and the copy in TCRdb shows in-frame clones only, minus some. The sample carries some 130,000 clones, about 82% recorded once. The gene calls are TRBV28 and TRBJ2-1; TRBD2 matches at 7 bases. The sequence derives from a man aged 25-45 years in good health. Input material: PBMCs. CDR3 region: CASSSSGALYNEQFF. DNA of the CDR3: TGTGCCAGCAGTTCTAGCGGCGCCCTCTACAATGAGCAGTTCTTC.